These T cell receptor beta chains were read from a single sample in a study of shared clonotypes between healthy human individuals. Sequencing used immunoSEQ multiplex PCR; TCRdb keeps in-frame clones, though not all of them. The repertoire includes about 680,000 clones, under 95% of them detected once, and approximately 24% sits in the top ten. Sequences were obtained from naive CD8+ T cells sorted from blood. Source of these receptors: a young man in good health. The CDR3 runs from the conserved cysteine through the conserved F or W. Each record gives: CDR3 length, D gene, J gene, V gene, clone size, CDR3 protein, CDR3 DNA. D genes are given only for firm matches. Only part of the rows carry a size: once, few, many, or a class if the clone is expanded.

13 - TRBJ1-5 TRBV6-5 - CASSDEGLGPQHF TGTGCCAGCAGTGACGAAGGGTTAGGGCCCCAGCATTTT
17 - TRBJ2-7 TRBV5-5 - CASSPNLPGVYPYEQYF TGTGCCAGCAGCCCAAACTTACCCGGAGTCTATCCCTACGAGCAGTACTTC
13 - TRBJ1-2 TRBV30 once CAWSDSGPYGYTF TGTGCCTGGAGCGACAGTGGCCCCTATGGCTACACCTTC
14 - TRBJ2-7 TRBV28 - CASSSLSSSYEQYF TGTGCCAGCAGTTCCTTATCGAGCTCCTACGAGCAGTACTTC
12 - TRBJ1-5 TRBV30 - CAWSVGGKYQHF TGTGCCTGGAGTGTTGGGGGCAAGTACCAGCATTTT
14 - TRBJ2-3 TRBV10-3 - CAISAGTRADTQYF TGTGCCATCAGTGCAGGGACCCGGGCAGATACGCAGTATTTT
12 - TRBJ2-3 TRBV6-6 - CASMSFTDTQYF TGTGCCAGCATGTCTTTCACAGATACGCAGTATTTT
16 - TRBJ2-5 TRBV15 once CATSRDRRGSDETQYF TGTGCCACCAGCAGAGATCGGCGGGGAAGCGATGAGACCCAGTACTTC
11 - TRBJ2-7 TRBV27 - CASGLTYEQYF TGTGCCAGCGGATTAACATACGAGCAGTACTTC
15 - TRBJ1-4 TRBV5-1 - CASRRVYATNEKLFF TGCGCCAGCCGGAGGGTATATGCCACTAATGAAAAACTGTTTTTT
14 TRBD2 TRBJ2-7 TRBV5-4 - CASSYSSGSYEQYF TGTGCCAGCAGCTATTCTAGCGGGAGTTACGAGCAGTACTTC
11 - TRBJ1-2 TRBV29-1 - CSVEGRPGYTF TGCAGCGTTGAGGGACGCCCGGGCTACACCTTC
15 - TRBJ2-2 TRBV14 - CASSHWDSPAGELFF TGTGCCAGCAGCCACTGGGACTCCCCCGCCGGGGAGCTGTTTTTT
14 - TRBJ2-1 TRBV5-1 - CASSFTGYHNEQFF TGCGCCAGCAGCTTCACAGGGTACCACAATGAGCAGTTCTTC
10 - TRBJ1-1 TRBV2 - CASKGLEAFF TGTGCCAGCAAGGGTCTCGAAGCTTTCTTT
17 TRBD2 TRBJ2-7 TRBV28 - CASSRLLAGGSAYEQYF TGTGCCAGCAGTCGACTTTTAGCGGGAGGGTCTGCCTACGAGCAGTACTTC
15 TRBD1 TRBJ2-7 TRBV7-9 - CASSSPGQGPYEQYF TGTGCCAGCAGCTCACCGGGACAGGGACCCTACGAGCAGTACTTC
16 TRBD1 TRBJ1-4 TRBV18 - CASSPRAGTGDEKLFF TGTGCCAGCTCACCACGAGCCGGGACAGGGGATGAAAAACTGTTTTTT
18 TRBD1 TRBJ2-6 TRBV4-1 - CASSHSGQGASGANVLTF TGCGCCAGCAGCCACTCGGGACAGGGGGCGTCTGGGGCCAACGTCCTGACTTTC
13 TRBD1 TRBJ1-1 TRBV2 - CASPGGLNTEAFF TGTGCCAGCCCAGGGGGATTGAACACTGAAGCTTTCTTT